This T cell receptor (beta chain) was documented in a study of shared clonotypes between healthy human individuals. Study summary: The cohort comprised two women and three men. Their ages spanned 18 to 49 years.

An assay was performed, and its level was deep. Profiled with immunoSEQ multiplex PCR; TCRdb holds only in-frame clones, not every one. In the table there are about 610,000 clones, roughly 97% of which are singletons. Germline V gene sequence: CDR1 MDHEN, CDR2 SYDVKM. After removal of 7 bases from V and 3 bases from J, the junction contained 14 bases not matched to a gene. The CDR3 consists of 18 residues. As to this clone: Its antigen is not identified.

General study points: The authors expected sequencing depth to affect clonotype sharing among donors. The researchers took only blood, and tissue repertoires probably look different.

This clonotype was sampled from a woman in her twenties or thirties in good health. What was sequenced was naive CD4+ T cells sorted from blood. Subset specified: CD45RA+ positively selected. The V gene is TRBV28, the J gene TRBJ2-3, with 12 bases matching TRBD2. The CDR3 region is CASTEGGGGLAGTDTQYF. CDR3 DNA: TGTGCCAGCACCGAAGGGGGCGGCGGACTAGCGGGGACAGATACGCAGTATTTT.